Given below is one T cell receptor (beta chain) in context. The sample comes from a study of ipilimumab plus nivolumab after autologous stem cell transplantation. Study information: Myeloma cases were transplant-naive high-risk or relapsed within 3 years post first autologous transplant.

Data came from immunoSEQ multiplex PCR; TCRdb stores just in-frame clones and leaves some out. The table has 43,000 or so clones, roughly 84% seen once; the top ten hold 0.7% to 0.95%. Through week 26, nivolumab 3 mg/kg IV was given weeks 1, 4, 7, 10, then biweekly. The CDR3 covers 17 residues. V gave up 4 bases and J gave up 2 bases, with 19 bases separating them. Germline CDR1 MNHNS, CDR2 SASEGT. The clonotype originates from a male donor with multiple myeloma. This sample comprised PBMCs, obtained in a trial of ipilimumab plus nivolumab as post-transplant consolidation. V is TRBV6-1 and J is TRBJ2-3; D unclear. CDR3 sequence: CASSGSVSRPTTDTQYF. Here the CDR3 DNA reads TGTGCCAGCAGTGGCAGCGTGAGCAGACCAACCACAGATACGCAGTATTTT.